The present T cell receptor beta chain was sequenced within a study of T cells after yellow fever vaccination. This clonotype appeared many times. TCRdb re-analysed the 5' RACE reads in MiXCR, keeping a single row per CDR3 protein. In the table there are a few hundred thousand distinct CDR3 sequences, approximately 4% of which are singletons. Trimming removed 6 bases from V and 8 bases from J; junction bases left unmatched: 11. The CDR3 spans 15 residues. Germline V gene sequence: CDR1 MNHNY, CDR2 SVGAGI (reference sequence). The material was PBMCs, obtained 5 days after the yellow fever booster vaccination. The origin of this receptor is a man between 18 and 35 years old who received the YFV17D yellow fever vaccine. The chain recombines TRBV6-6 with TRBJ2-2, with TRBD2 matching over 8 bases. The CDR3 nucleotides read TGTGCCAGCAGAGAAGGGACTAGACCGTCGGGGGAGCTGTTTTTT. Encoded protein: CASREGTRPSGELFF.